The T cell receptor beta chain under discussion was sequenced for a study of T cells in Graves' hyperthyroidism and ophthalmopathy. Whole-study results and caveats: Separating ophthalmopathy from stable hyperthyroidism was achieved by a 13 V-J model. Within blood appeared most thyroid clonotypes that had expanded above 0.001.

The PBMCs studied were ones that came from 9 to 10 ml fresh peripheral blood. TCR beta CDR3 region amplification was performed from RNA transcripts. The HTBI primer set was used in a first-round RT-PCR of the TCR CDR3. TCRdb ran MiXCR on the multiplex PCR reads and lists one entry per CDR3 protein. The sample has 330,000 or so distinct CDR3 sequences; roughly 18% are singletons. A remark on this clonotype: Its antigen is not known.

This CDR3 region has 13 residues. Trimming took off 4 bases at V and 3 bases at J, with 8 bases between the two ends. The germline V gene has CDR1 KGHDR and CDR2 SFDVKD. This receptor was obtained from a woman between 35 and 50 years old with Graves' ophthalmopathy. J is TRBJ1-2 and V is TRBV24-1; weak D call: TRBD1 (5 bases). Sequences were obtained from blood. Here the CDR3 reads CATSDGQHYGYTF. CDR3 bases: TGTGCCACCAGTGACGGACAACACTATGGCTACACCTTC.